Below, 27 T cell receptor beta chains from the same sample are listed, as sequenced in a study of OX40 agonist ivuxolimab in advanced cancers. Generated by immunoSEQ multiplex PCR, the TCRdb table keeps only in-frame clones and is missing some. This table has tens of thousands of clones, around 84% appearing once. The source material was CD4+ or CD8+ T cells sorted from blood, sampled in a trial of the OX40 agonist ivuxolimab. The receptors come from an adult with an advanced solid tumor such as melanoma, head and neck, liver or kidney cancer.

This chain joins TRBV5-6 and TRBJ1-6, with D tentatively TRBD1 (5 bases). Trimming took 2 bases from V and 7 from J, leaving 10 bases between them. CDR3 length: 14 residues. CDR1 SGHDT and CDR2 YYEEEE come from the germline V gene. The CDR3, as DNA: TGTGCCAGCAGCTTTTGGGGGAGGAATTCACCCCTCCACTTT. This sequence encodes CASSFWGRNSPLHF.

The chain has TRBV7-8 and TRBJ2-7; tentatively, D is TRBD2 (6 bases). The length of the CDR3 is 15 residues. The V and J ends lost 5 bases and 0 bases respectively, with 14 bases between them. Germline V gene sequence: CDR1 SGHVS, CDR2 FQNEAQ. The CDR3, as DNA: TGTGCCAGCAGCGGTCCCGGGACTTACTCCTACGAGCAGTACTTC. It specifies CASSGPGTYSYEQYF.

V gene TRBV28 combines with J gene TRBJ2-1; 11 bases fit TRBD2. Germline values: CDR1 MDHEN, CDR2 SYDVKM. The CDR3 has 16 residues. Germline trimming cut 2 bases from V and 8 bases from J; bases unmatched to any gene: 8. The CDR3 coding sequence is TGTGCCAGCAGTTTAGTTAGCGGGAGGGCCAAGGATGAGCAGTTCTTC. Protein sequence: CASSLVSGRAKDEQFF.

The chain links TRBV7-2 to TRBJ2-2; 7 bases align to TRBD2. The CDR3 loop spans 14 amino acids. V lost 5 bases and J lost 1; bases outside the gene matches: 1. The germline V gene has CDR1 SGHTA and CDR2 FQGNSA. The CDR3 here is CASSGRVNTGELFF. Here the CDR3 DNA reads TGTGCCAGCAGCGGGAGGGTGAACACCGGGGAGCTGTTTTTT.

The genes are TRBV7-3 and TRBJ1-1; D is possibly TRBD1 (5 bases). V lost 0 bases and J lost 2, with 13 bases in between. The CDR3 length is 16 residues. Germline values: CDR1 SGHTA, CDR2 FQGTGA. The CDR3 is CASSLTGVGANTEAFF. CDR3 sequence (DNA): TGTGCCAGCAGCTTAACCGGGGTAGGGGCTAACACTGAAGCTTTCTTT.

This chain joins TRBV7-9 and TRBJ2-3; D possibly corresponds to TRBD2 (6 bases). This CDR3 has 14 amino acids. Trimming removed 5 bases from V and 3 bases from J, with 12 bases in between. CDR1 SEHNR and CDR2 FQNEAQ come from the germline V gene (reference sequence). The CDR3 sequence is CASSKEGSTDTQYF. The CDR3 region has the DNA TGTGCCAGCAGCAAGGAGGGGTCGACAGATACGCAGTATTTT.

V is TRBV11-2 and J is TRBJ2-3, with no clear D. Germline V gene sequence: CDR1 SGHAT, CDR2 FQNNGV. CDR3 length: 15 residues. The V gene lost 5 bases and the J gene lost 1 base, with 13 bases spanning the gap. CDR3 DNA: TGTGCCAGCAGCGCCTCTTCTGTGGGCACAGATACGCAGTATTTT. This codes for CASSASSVGTDTQYF. Supplemented by reference TRBV11-2 and TRBJ2-3, the full variable domain reads EAGVAQSPRYKIIEKRQSVAFWCNPISGHATLYWYQQILGQGPKLLIQFQNNGVVDDSQLPKDRFSAERLKGVDSTLKIQPAKLEDSAVYLCASSASSVGTDTQYFGPGTRLTVL.

V and J are TRBV28 and TRBJ2-5, with TRBD1 as a possible D gene (6 bases). The length of the CDR3 is 13 residues. V was pared by 6 bases and J by 9 bases, with 17 bases between. Germline CDR1 MDHEN, CDR2 SYDVKM. CDR3 nucleotide sequence: TGTGCCAGCAGCTTCAGGGGTTTGAAGTCCCAGTACTTC. Amino acid sequence: CASSFRGLKSQYF.

The V gene is TRBV7-2, the J gene TRBJ2-1, with 7 bases aligning to TRBD1. V trimming: 3 bases; J trimming: 4 bases; junction bases outside the gene matches: 3. The germline CDR1 and CDR2 sequences are SGHTA and FQGNSA. The CDR3 extends over 14 amino acids. CDR3: CASSFRDSYNEQFF. CDR3 nucleotides: TGTGCCAGCAGCTTTCGGGACAGTTACAATGAGCAGTTCTTC. The complete variable domain, with remaining parts taken from reference TRBV7-2 and TRBJ2-1, reads GAGVSQSPSNKVTEKGKDVELRCDPISGHTALYWYRQSLGQGLEFLIYFQGNSAPDKSGLPSDRFSAERTGGSVSTLTIQRTQQEDSAVYLCASSFRDSYNEQFFGPGTRLTVL.

V and J are TRBV15 and TRBJ2-2; D call uncertain. Trimming removed 5 bases at V and 3 bases at J, with 13 bases between. CDR1 and CDR2 from the germline V gene are LNHNV and YYDKDF (reference sequence). The CDR3 totals 15 residues. This CDR3 is CATSLGSLDTGELFF. In DNA form, the CDR3 reads TGTGCCACCAGCCTAGGGTCTCTGGACACCGGGGAGCTGTTTTTT.

The rearrangement joins TRBV7-6 to TRBJ2-1, with D perhaps matching TRBD1 (5 bases). Trimming took 0 bases from V and 6 from J, leaving 9 bases between them. The CDR3 consists of 14 residues. Germline V gene sequence: CDR1 SGHVS, CDR2 FNYEAQ. As DNA, the CDR3 is TGTGCCAGCAGCTTAGCGCGCCAGGGCAATGAGCAGTTCTTC. This translates into CASSLARQGNEQFF.

This chain joins TRBV7-9 and TRBJ2-7; 14 bases line up with TRBD2. Germline-derived CDR1 and CDR2 are SEHNR and FQNEAQ (reference sequence). The CDR3 runs 14 residues. After removal of 5 bases from V and 6 bases from J, the junction contained 3 bases not matched to a gene. In DNA, the CDR3 is TGTGCCAGCAGCGGGGGACTAGCGGGAGTCGAGCAGTACTTC. Protein product: CASSGGLAGVEQYF. The full variable domain, with the rest looked up from reference TRBV7-9 and TRBJ2-7, is DTGVSQNPRHKITKRGQNVTFRCDPISEHNRLYWYRQTLGQGPEFLTYFQNEAQLEKSRLLSDRFSAERPKGSFSTLEIQRTEQGDSAMYLCASSGGLAGVEQYFGPGTRLTVT.

This clone is a singleton in its sample. The rearrangement joins TRBV18 to TRBJ2-3; either TRBD1 or TRBD2 may supply D (5 bases each). Germline V lookup: CDR1 KGHSH, CDR2 LQKENI. This CDR3 is 15 amino acids long. Trimming shortened V by 0 bases and J by 6 bases, and 13 bases separated the two germline ends. This CDR3 reads CASSPPMGVQDTQYF. CDR3 nucleotides: TGTGCCAGCTCACCACCTATGGGGGTTCAGGATACGCAGTATTTT.

This chain uses TRBV6-1 with TRBJ1-4; D not resolved. Germline assignment: CDR1 MNHNS and CDR2 SASEGT. The CDR3 is 16 residues long. Between the trimmed V and J ends, which lost 4 bases and 0 bases, there was a span of 12 bases. CDR3 residues: CASSASPRATNEKLFF. For the CDR3, the DNA is TGTGCCAGCAGTGCTAGCCCTCGGGCAACTAATGAAAAACTGTTTTTT.

The rearrangement joins TRBV28 to TRBJ2-2; the D is unclear. This CDR3 region has 13 residues. The V gene's germline CDR1 is MDHEN and CDR2 SYDVKM. V shed 7 bases and J shed 2 bases, with 8 bases lying between them. The CDR3 here is CASTSVNTGELFF. The CDR3 DNA sequence: TGTGCCAGCACATCCGTTAACACCGGGGAGCTGTTTTTT.

A single count supports this clone. The rearrangement links TRBV7-8 to TRBJ2-5; perhaps D is TRBD1 or TRBD2 (7 bases each). CDR1 is SGHVS and CDR2 is FQNEAQ in the germline V gene. There are 16 residues in the CDR3. Between the trimmed V and J ends, which lost 6 bases and 1 base, there was a span of 18 bases. CDR3 amino acids: CASSPGGGTRQETQYF. CDR3 nucleotide sequence: TGTGCCAGCAGTCCAGGGGGGGGGACTCGCCAAGAGACCCAGTACTTC. The full variable domain, its missing parts supplied by reference TRBV7-8 and TRBJ2-5, is GAGVSQSPRYKVAKRGQDVALRCDPISGHVSLFWYQQALGQGPEFLTYFQNEAQLDKSGLPSDRFFAERPEGSVSTLKIQRTQQEDSAVYLCASSPGGGTRQETQYFGPGTRLLVL.

The chain couples TRBV30 to TRBJ2-5, with 7 positions matching TRBD1. CDR1 is GTSNPN, CDR2 SVGIG, per germline (reference sequence). Trimming removed 0 bases from V and 7 bases from J; junction bases left unmatched: 14. The CDR3 runs to 16 residues. CDR3 sequence reads: CAWSVRATGLSGTQYF. CDR3 bases: TGTGCCTGGAGTGTACGTGCGACAGGGCTTTCTGGGACCCAGTACTTC.

V and J are TRBV7-9 and TRBJ2-1; no definite D call. The germline V gene has CDR1 SEHNR and CDR2 FQNEAQ (reference sequence). The CDR3 is made up of 16 amino acids. Trimming cost V 5 bases and J 6 bases, with 20 bases left between them. The CDR3 DNA reads as TGTGCCAGCAGCCCCCGGGCCACCGGACGGGCCAATGAGCAGTTCTTC. This translates into CASSPRATGRANEQFF.

The rearrangement uses TRBV4-1 and TRBJ2-4; D is possibly TRBD1 (6 bases). Germline V CDR1 and CDR2: MGHRA, YSYEKL. Trimming left V 6 bases short and J 2 bases short, with 17 bases between. The CDR3 totals 16 residues. In DNA, the CDR3 is TGCGCCAGCAGGCAGGACAGCGGATGGACCAAAAACATTCAGTACTTC. This translates into CASRQDSGWTKNIQYF.

The V gene is TRBV15, the J gene TRBJ2-7; 10 positions agree with TRBD1. The CDR3 runs 14 residues. Germline trimming cut 3 bases from V and 5 bases from J; bases unmatched to any gene: 4. Germline V gives CDR1 LNHNV, CDR2 YYDKDF (reference sequence). This CDR3 is CATSRGQGINEQYF. The CDR3 DNA reads TGTGCCACCAGCAGGGGACAGGGGATTAACGAGCAGTACTTC.

This chain links TRBV6-1 with TRBJ1-2; no clear D gene. The CDR3 is 13 amino acids. V lost 0 bases and J lost 5, with 7 bases in between. Germline CDR1 MNHNS, CDR2 SASEGT. CDR3 nucleotides: TGTGCCAGCAGTGAAGCGTCAGATTATGGCTACACCTTC. Translated: CASSEASDYGYTF.

The rearrangement joins TRBV5-1 to TRBJ2-7; possible D gene TRBD1, 6 bases. The length of the CDR3 is 14 residues. V lost 2 bases and J 4 bases, leaving 13 bases between the germline ends. CDR1 SGHRS and CDR2 YFSETQ come from the germline V gene. The chain's CDR3 is CASSLSRGIYEQYF. The CDR3 nucleotides read TGCGCCAGCAGCTTATCCAGGGGCATATACGAGCAGTACTTC.

The chain carries TRBV30 and TRBJ1-1; no definite D call. V lost 2 bases and J 6 bases, leaving 10 bases between the germline ends. There are 12 residues in the CDR3. Germline CDR1 GTSNPN, CDR2 SVGIG (reference sequence). As DNA, the CDR3 is TGTGCCTGGAGTCGAGGGATCGCTGAAGCTTTCTTT. It is translated as CAWSRGIAEAFF.

This chain connects TRBV6-5 to TRBJ2-5, with a tentative D call TRBD2 (7 bases). CDR1 and CDR2 (germline): MNHEY, SVGAGI. CDR3 length: 14 residues. V was cut by 2 bases and J by 4 bases, with 11 bases left in between. The DNA for the CDR3 is TGTGCCAGCAGTTACGGGGGGGCCATAGAGACCCAGTACTTC. Protein: CASSYGGAIETQYF.

The rearrangement links TRBV7-9 to TRBJ2-7, with D tentatively TRBD1 (7 bases). Germline-derived CDR1 and CDR2 are SEHNR and FQNEAQ (reference sequence). Trimming took off 0 bases at V and 4 bases at J, with 10 bases between the two ends. The CDR3 totals 14 residues. CDR3: CASSLASGGYEQYF. The CDR3 bases are TGTGCCAGCAGCTTAGCGTCAGGGGGGTACGAGCAGTACTTC.

V usage is TRBV30 and J usage is TRBJ2-5; D might be TRBD1 or TRBD2, each matching 6 bases. Germline V gene lookup returns CDR1 GTSNPN and CDR2 SVGIG (reference sequence). The V end lost 3 bases, the J end lost 1 base, and 12 bases lay between the germline ends. The CDR3 extends over 14 amino acids. The CDR3 nucleotides read TGTGCCTGGAGGGCCCGGGGGCCCCAAGAGACCCAGTACTTC. This codes for CAWRARGPQETQYF.

This chain links TRBV5-4 with TRBJ2-7; TRBD2 aligns across 9 bases. This CDR3 is built from 14 residues. Germline assignment: CDR1 SGHNT and CDR2 YYREEE (reference sequence). V shed 2 bases and J 7 bases; nucleotides not matched to a gene: 7. The CDR3 DNA is TGTGCCAGCAGCTTAGCGGGAGGCTCGTTGGAGCAGTACTTC. This encodes CASSLAGGSLEQYF.